Given below is one T cell receptor (beta chain) in context. The V and J ends lost 0 bases and 0 bases respectively, with 9 bases between them. This CDR3 spans 16 amino acids. Germline assignment: CDR1 MNHEY and CDR2 SVGAGI. The data belong to a study of shared clonotypes between healthy human individuals. Measured with immunoSEQ multiplex PCR; TCRdb has only the in-frame clones, and not every one. The sample consists of roughly 2 million clones, 85% to 95% of them appearing once. The clonotype comes from a man aged 18-30 years in good health. Sequenced sample: naive CD4+ T cells sorted from blood. This sample's subset: CD45RA+ positively selected. V gene TRBV6-5 combines with J gene TRBJ1-3; unclear D gene. CDR3 sequence: CASSYSTGFSGNTIYF. For the CDR3, the DNA is TGTGCCAGCAGTTACTCGACCGGGTTCTCTGGAAACACCATATATTTT.